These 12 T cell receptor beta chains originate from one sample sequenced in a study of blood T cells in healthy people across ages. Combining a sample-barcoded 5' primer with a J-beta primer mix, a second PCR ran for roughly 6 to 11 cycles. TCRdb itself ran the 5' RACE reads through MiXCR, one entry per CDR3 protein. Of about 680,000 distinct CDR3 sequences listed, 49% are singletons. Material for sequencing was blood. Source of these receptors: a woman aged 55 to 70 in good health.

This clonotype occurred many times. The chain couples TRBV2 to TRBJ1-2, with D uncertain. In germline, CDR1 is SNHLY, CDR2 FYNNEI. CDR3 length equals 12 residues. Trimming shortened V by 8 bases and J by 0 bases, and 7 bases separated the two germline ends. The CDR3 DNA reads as TGTGCCAGCGGGGAAGCTAACTATGGCTACACCTTC. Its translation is CASGEANYGYTF.

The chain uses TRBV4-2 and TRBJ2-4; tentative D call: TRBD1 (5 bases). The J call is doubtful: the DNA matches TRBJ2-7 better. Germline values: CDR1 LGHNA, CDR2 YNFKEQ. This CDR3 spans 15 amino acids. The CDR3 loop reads CASSQARAEHYEQYF. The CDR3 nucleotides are TGTGCCAGCAGCCAAGCCAGGGCCGAACACTACGAGCAGTACTTC.

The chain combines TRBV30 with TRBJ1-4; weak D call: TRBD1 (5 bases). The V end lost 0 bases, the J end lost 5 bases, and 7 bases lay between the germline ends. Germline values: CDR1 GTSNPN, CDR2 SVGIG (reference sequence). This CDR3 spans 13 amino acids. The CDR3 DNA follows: TGTGCCTGGAGTGTACGGGGGAATGAAAAACTGTTTTTT. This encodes CAWSVRGNEKLFF.

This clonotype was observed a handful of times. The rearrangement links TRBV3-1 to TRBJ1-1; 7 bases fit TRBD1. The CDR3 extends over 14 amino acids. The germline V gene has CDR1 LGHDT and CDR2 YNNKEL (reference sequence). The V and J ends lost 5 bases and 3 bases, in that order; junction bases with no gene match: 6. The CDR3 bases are TGTGCCAGCAGCTACAGGGGCTGGGACACTGAAGCTTTCTTT. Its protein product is CASSYRGWDTEAFF. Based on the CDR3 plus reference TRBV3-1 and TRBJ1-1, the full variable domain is DTAVSQTPKYLVTQMGNDKSIKCEQNLGHDTMYWYKQDSKKFLKIMFSYNNKELIINETVPNRFSPKSPDKAHLNLHINSLELGDSAVYFCASSYRGWDTEAFFGQGTRLTVV.

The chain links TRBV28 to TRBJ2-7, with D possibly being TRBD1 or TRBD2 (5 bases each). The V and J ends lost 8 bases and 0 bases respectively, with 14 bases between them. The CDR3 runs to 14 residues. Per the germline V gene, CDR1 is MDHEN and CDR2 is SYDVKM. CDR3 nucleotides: TGTGCCAGCTTGGGGGAGTATAGCTCCTACGAGCAGTACTTC. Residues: CASLGEYSSYEQYF.

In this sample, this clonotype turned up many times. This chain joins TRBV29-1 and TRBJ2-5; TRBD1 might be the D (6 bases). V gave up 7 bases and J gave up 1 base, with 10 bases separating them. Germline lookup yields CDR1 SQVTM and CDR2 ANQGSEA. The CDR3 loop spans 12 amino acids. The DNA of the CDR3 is TGCAGCGGAATGGACAGCCAAGAGACCCAGTACTTC. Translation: CSGMDSQETQYF.

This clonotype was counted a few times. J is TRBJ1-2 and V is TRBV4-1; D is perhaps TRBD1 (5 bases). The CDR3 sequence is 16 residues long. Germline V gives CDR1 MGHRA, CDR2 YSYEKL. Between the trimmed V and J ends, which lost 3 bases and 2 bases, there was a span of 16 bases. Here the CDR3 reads CASSHPLQGANYGYTF. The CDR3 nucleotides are TGCGCCAGCAGCCACCCCCTCCAGGGTGCGAACTATGGCTACACCTTC.

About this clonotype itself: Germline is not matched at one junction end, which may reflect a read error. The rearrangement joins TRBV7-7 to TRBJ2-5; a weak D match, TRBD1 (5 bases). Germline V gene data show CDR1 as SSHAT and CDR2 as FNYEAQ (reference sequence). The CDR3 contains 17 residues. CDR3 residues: CASSLVALGADQETQYF. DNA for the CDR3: TGTGCTAGCAGCTTAGTAGCCCTTGGGGCAGATCAAGAGACCCAGTACTTC.

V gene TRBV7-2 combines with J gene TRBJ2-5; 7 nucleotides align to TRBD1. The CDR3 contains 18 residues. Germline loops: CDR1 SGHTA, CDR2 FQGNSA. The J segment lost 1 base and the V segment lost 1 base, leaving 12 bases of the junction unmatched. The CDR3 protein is CASSLVPLSRGPQETQYF. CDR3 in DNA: TGTGCCAGCAGCTTAGTCCCCCTTTCTAGGGGGCCCCAAGAGACCCAGTACTTC.

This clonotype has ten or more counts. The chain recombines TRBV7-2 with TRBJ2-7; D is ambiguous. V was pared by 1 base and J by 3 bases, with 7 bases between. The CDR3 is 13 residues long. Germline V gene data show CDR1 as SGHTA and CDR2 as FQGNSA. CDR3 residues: CASSLEPGYEQYF. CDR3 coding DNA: TGTGCCAGCAGCTTAGAACCTGGCTACGAGCAGTACTTC.

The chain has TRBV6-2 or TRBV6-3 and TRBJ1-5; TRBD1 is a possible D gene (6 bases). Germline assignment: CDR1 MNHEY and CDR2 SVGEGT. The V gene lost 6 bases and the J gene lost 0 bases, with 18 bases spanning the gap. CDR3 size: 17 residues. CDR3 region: CASRGLRGNNSNQPQHF. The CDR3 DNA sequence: TGTGCCAGCAGGGGCCTAAGGGGGAACAATAGCAATCAGCCCCAGCATTTT.

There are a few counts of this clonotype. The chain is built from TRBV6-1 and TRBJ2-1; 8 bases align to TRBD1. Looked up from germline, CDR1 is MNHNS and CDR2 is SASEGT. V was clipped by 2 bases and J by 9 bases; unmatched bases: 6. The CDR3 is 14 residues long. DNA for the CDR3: TGTGCCAGCAGTGAACGGGCAGGGGGCCGTGAGCAGTTCTTC. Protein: CASSERAGGREQFF.